Listed below are T cell receptor beta chains from one sample, sequenced in a study of identical twins. TCRdb re-derived calls from the 5' RACE reads in MiXCR, one entry per CDR3 protein. The table has about 470,000 distinct CDR3 sequences, 24% seen once. The same specimen was also included in a second study, on T cells expressing NK-cell markers.

The sequencing sample was made of CD4+ T cells sorted from blood. Source of these receptors: a woman aged 18 to 35 in good health. Both conserved end residues are part of each CDR3. The D gene is left open where the match is weak. Size tells how often a clone was seen (once, few, many) or the class of an expanded clone, and some rows leave it out.

clone size: NA
CDR3 length: 19
J gene: TRBJ2-3
V gene: TRBV11-1
D gene: TRBD2
CDR3 DNA: TGTGCCAGCAGACCCCCGAGCGGGAGGTCGGTAGGGACGACAGATACGCAGTATTTT
CDR3 protein: CASRPPSGRSVGTTDTQYF

clone size: few
CDR3 length: 15
J gene: TRBJ2-7
V gene: TRBV6-2/TRBV6-3
D gene: TRBD1
CDR3 DNA: TGTGCCAGCATCTCGGCCGGGACAGGGTTCCACGAGCAGTACTTC
CDR3 protein: CASISAGTGFHEQYF

clone size: NA
CDR3 length: 15
J gene: TRBJ2-3
V gene: TRBV7-8
D gene: NA
CDR3 DNA: TGTGCCAGCAGCTTAGCAGGACTGGAGGCAGATACGCAGTATTTT
CDR3 protein: CASSLAGLEADTQYF

clone size: few
CDR3 length: 15
J gene: TRBJ2-7
V gene: TRBV15
D gene: TRBD2
CDR3 DNA: TGTGCCACCAGCAGAGAGAAAGGGACTAGTTACGAGCAGTACTTC
CDR3 protein: CATSREKGTSYEQYF

clone size: NA
CDR3 length: 14
J gene: TRBJ1-1
V gene: TRBV6-1
D gene: NA
CDR3 DNA: TGTGCCAGCAACACCGGCAGGGTGAACACTGAAGCTTTCTTT
CDR3 protein: CASNTGRVNTEAFF

clone size: few
CDR3 length: 15
J gene: TRBJ2-1
V gene: TRBV21-1
D gene: NA
CDR3 DNA: TGTGCCAGCAGCAACGGGGCGGGGGGTGGCAATGAGCAGTTCTTC
CDR3 protein: CASSNGAGGGNEQFF

clone size: few
CDR3 length: 16
J gene: TRBJ2-1
V gene: TRBV7-9
D gene: NA
CDR3 DNA: TGTGCCAGCAGCTTGGGTAGGGTGAGCTCCTACAATGAGCAGTTCTTC
CDR3 protein: CASSLGRVSSYNEQFF

clone size: NA
CDR3 length: 13
J gene: TRBJ2-7
V gene: TRBV2
D gene: NA
CDR3 DNA: TGTGCCAGCACGCCGACAGGTCTCTACGAGCAGTACTTC
CDR3 protein: CASTPTGLYEQYF

clone size: NA
CDR3 length: 15
J gene: TRBJ2-6
V gene: TRBV5-6
D gene: NA
CDR3 DNA: TGTGCCAGCAGCCGCCGTCTCTCTGGGGCCAACGTCCTGACTTTC
CDR3 protein: CASSRRLSGANVLTF

clone size: NA
CDR3 length: 13
J gene: TRBJ1-1
V gene: TRBV6-1
D gene: NA
CDR3 DNA: TGTGCCAGCAGACAACACAGGGATAGTGAAGCTTTCTTT
CDR3 protein: CASRQHRDSEAFF

clone size: NA
CDR3 length: 17
J gene: TRBJ2-4
V gene: TRBV20-1
D gene: NA
CDR3 DNA: TGCAGTGCTAGACAGCCCGTCACAAAGATAGCCAAAAACATTCAGTACTTC
CDR3 protein: CSARQPVTKIAKNIQYF

clone size: few
CDR3 length: 14
J gene: TRBJ2-1
V gene: TRBV4-3
D gene: TRBD2
CDR3 DNA: TGCGCCAGCAGCCAAGACCCTCGGGAGGGTGAGCAGTTCTTC
CDR3 protein: CASSQDPREGEQFF

clone size: many
CDR3 length: 15
J gene: TRBJ2-1
V gene: TRBV5-5
D gene: TRBD1
CDR3 DNA: TGTGCCAGCAGCCATGGACAGGGGACGAGGCGTGAGCAGTTCTTC
CDR3 protein: CASSHGQGTRREQFF

clone size: once
CDR3 length: 15
J gene: TRBJ2-5
V gene: TRBV7-9
D gene: NA
CDR3 DNA: TGTGCCAGCAGCTTAGGGGGGTTCCGCGCAGAGACCCAGTACTTC
CDR3 protein: CASSLGGFRAETQYF

clone size: NA
CDR3 length: 15
J gene: TRBJ2-1
V gene: TRBV4-2
D gene: NA
CDR3 DNA: TGTGCCAGCAGCCAAGCGGAGGCCTCCTACAATGAGCAGTTCTTC
CDR3 protein: CASSQAEASYNEQFF

clone size: NA
CDR3 length: 14
J gene: TRBJ2-7
V gene: TRBV7-2
D gene: NA
CDR3 DNA: TGTGCCAGCAGGTACTCAGGGAGCTCCTACGAGCAGTACTTC
CDR3 protein: CASRYSGSSYEQYF

clone size: NA
CDR3 length: 15
J gene: TRBJ2-1
V gene: TRBV12-3/TRBV12-4
D gene: TRBD1
CDR3 DNA: TGTGCCAGCACTAGACAGGGCACCTCCTACAATGAGCAGTTCTTC
CDR3 protein: CASTRQGTSYNEQFF

clone size: NA
CDR3 length: 15
J gene: TRBJ2-3
V gene: TRBV7-8
D gene: NA
CDR3 DNA: TGTGCCAGCAGCAGCGAGGACTCCTACACAGATACGCAGTATTTT
CDR3 protein: CASSSEDSYTDTQYF

clone size: NA
CDR3 length: 13
J gene: TRBJ2-1
V gene: TRBV29-1
D gene: TRBD2
CDR3 DNA: TGCAGCGTTGGATCACTAGCGAAGAATGAGCAGTTCTTC
CDR3 protein: CSVGSLAKNEQFF

clone size: few
CDR3 length: 15
J gene: TRBJ2-5
V gene: TRBV12-3/TRBV12-4
D gene: TRBD2
CDR3 DNA: TGTGCCAGCAGTGGAGCGGGAGTTTCGACGGAGACCCAGTACTTC
CDR3 protein: CASSGAGVSTETQYF

clone size: NA
CDR3 length: 17
J gene: TRBJ1-3
V gene: TRBV9
D gene: TRBD1
CDR3 DNA: TGTGCCAGCAGCGTAGCTCCGGACAGGGGAAAAGGAAACACCATATATTTT
CDR3 protein: CASSVAPDRGKGNTIYF

clone size: few
CDR3 length: 14
J gene: TRBJ2-2
V gene: TRBV7-9
D gene: TRBD1
CDR3 DNA: TGTGCCAGCTCGGGACAGGGTATGACCGGGGAGCTGTTTTTT
CDR3 protein: CASSGQGMTGELFF

clone size: few
CDR3 length: 15
J gene: TRBJ2-3
V gene: TRBV6-2/TRBV6-3
D gene: NA
CDR3 DNA: TGTGCCAGCAGTTCCAGGACACGAATTAAGGATACGCAGTATTTT
CDR3 protein: CASSSRTRIKDTQYF

clone size: few
CDR3 length: 12
J gene: TRBJ1-1
V gene: TRBV5-1
D gene: NA
CDR3 DNA: TGCGCCAGCGCCGACGGGAACACTGAAGCTTTCTTT
CDR3 protein: CASADGNTEAFF

clone size: many
CDR3 length: 12
J gene: TRBJ2-1
V gene: TRBV24-1
D gene: NA
CDR3 DNA: TGTGCCACCAGTGCAACAGGATGGAGTCGGTTCTTC
CDR3 protein: CATSATGWSRFF

clone size: many
CDR3 length: 13
J gene: TRBJ2-6
V gene: TRBV12-3/TRBV12-4
D gene: NA
CDR3 DNA: TGTGCCAGCAGTTTATCTGGGGCCAACGTCCTGACTTTC
CDR3 protein: CASSLSGANVLTF

clone size: few
CDR3 length: 14
J gene: TRBJ1-6
V gene: TRBV14
D gene: NA
CDR3 DNA: TGTGCCAGCAGCCAAGACAGGGTCGGTTCACCCCTCCACTTT
CDR3 protein: CASSQDRVGSPLHF

clone size: NA
CDR3 length: 14
J gene: TRBJ2-3
V gene: TRBV20-1
D gene: TRBD1
CDR3 DNA: TGCAGTGCTAGCGGGACAGGGGGCACAGATACGCAGTATTTT
CDR3 protein: CSASGTGGTDTQYF

clone size: NA
CDR3 length: 14
J gene: TRBJ2-3
V gene: TRBV18
D gene: NA
CDR3 DNA: TGTGCCAGCTCATTTACCGGGAGATCCGATACGCAGTATTTT
CDR3 protein: CASSFTGRSDTQYF